The clone carrying this T cell receptor (beta chain) was picked up one time. Its antigen is still unknown. This entry comes from a study of T cell repertoires in cytomegalovirus infection. Study overall: HLA-B-restricted CMV epitopes that are well studied, plus recently identified HLA-C-restricted ones, were used by the study. Signatures in public TCR beta sequences pointed to both CMV infection and matching HLA type. Study observations and caveats: Summed frequency of public TCR beta families distinguished CMV carriers with the relevant HLA.

CDR1 is LNHNV, CDR2 YYDKDF, per germline (reference sequence). This CDR3 comprises 17 residues. V was shortened by 0 bases and J by 4 bases, with 18 bases between the two germline ends. From the reads, TCRdb called clonotypes with MiXCR, one entry per CDR3 protein. The data show about 130,000 distinct CDR3 sequences, with more than 30% seen just once and around three fifths held by the top ten. The clonotype was recovered from a human donor in good health (CMV status not recorded). Some clones in this sample may be carry-over from other donors' samples. The gene calls are TRBV15 and TRBJ1-2; D unresolved. Sequences were derived from CD8+ T cells from cultured PBMCs, sampled from culture after CMV antigen stimulation. The CDR3 region has the DNA TGTGCCACCAGCAGAGACCGACATAGGACTGAGATCTATGGCTACACCTTC. Residues: CATSRDRHRTEIYGYTF. The full variable domain, completed using reference TRBV15 and TRBJ1-2, is DAMVIQNPRYQVTQFGKPVTLSCSQTLNHNVMYWYQQKSSQAPKLLFHYYDKDFNNEADTPDNFQSRRPNTSFCFLDIRSPGLGDTAMYLCATSRDRHRTEIYGYTFGSGTRLTVV.